Reported below is one TCR beta chain. The target antigen is unknown. Germline V gene sequence: CDR1 DFQATT, CDR2 SNEGSKA (reference sequence). This CDR3 spans 13 amino acids. Trimming removed 4 bases from V and 2 bases from J, with 11 bases in between. The data originate from a study of T-cell memory formation after mild COVID-19. Study overall: Clusters were largely donor specific.

Study outcomes and limitations: Memory cells collected pre-infection included some clones that later responded, suggesting cross-reactive memory joined. Shrinking CD4+ clones resided mostly in CM and EM, and CD8+ ones in EMRA.

Employing constant-segment primers, 5'RACE generated TCR alpha and TCR beta cDNA libraries bearing sample barcodes and UMIs. TCRdb recomputed calls from the 5' RACE reads with MiXCR, one row per CDR3 protein. The sample holds about 200,000 distinct CDR3 sequences; 7.5% to 10% are singletons and the top ten take 3.5% to 4%. The sample was PBMCs or a T cell subset sorted from them (not recorded which). This clonotype was obtained from a man aged 18 to 35 who had mild COVID-19 (a few samples of this study predate the infection). Cell type and time point are not known. The chain carries TRBV20-1 and TRBJ1-2; D gene ambiguous. CDR3 sequence: CSAIGGVNYGYTF. In DNA form, the CDR3 reads TGCAGTGCTATAGGCGGGGTCAACTATGGCTACACCTTC.